What follows are 28 T cell receptor beta chains derived from one specimen sequenced in a study of vaccination effects on CD4 cells after COVID-19. ViraFEST expansion of antigen-specific CD4+ T cells with viral peptide pools preceded sequencing. Subsequent to 10 days of culture, CD4+ T cells were isolated. BNT162b2 vaccine or mRNA-1273 vaccine was given to participants in two doses. These receptors are not linked to any known antigen. Method: immunoSEQ multiplex PCR; TCRdb's copy keeps in-frame clones and lacks some. Of over 50,000 clones in the sample, around 78% were seen once. The material sequenced was CD4+ T cells from PBMCs cultured with HCoV-229E spike peptides, taken after COVID-19 vaccination. The receptor source for this set is a human donor who received a COVID-19 vaccine.

This clone was seen a handful of times. The V gene is TRBV6-5, the J gene TRBJ1-4, with D possibly TRBD1 on 5 matching bases. V was pared by 6 bases and J by 8 bases, with 16 bases between. The CDR3 is 14 amino acids. Germline CDR1 reads MNHEY; CDR2 reads SVGAGI. CDR3 residues: CASRRGRGVEKLFF. Written as DNA, the CDR3 is TGTGCCAGCAGACGGGGACGGGGGGTCGAAAAACTGTTTTTT.

The genes are TRBV6-5 and TRBJ1-4; D may be TRBD1 (5 bases). Trimming took 0 bases from V and 7 from J, leaving 15 bases between them. The CDR3 extends over 16 amino acids. Germline values: CDR1 MNHEY, CDR2 SVGAGI. Here the CDR3 DNA reads TGTGCCAGCAGTTACTCGTGGGACTCGTCGGGTGAAAAACTGTTTTTT. Translated: CASSYSWDSSGEKLFF.

The rearrangement uses TRBV2 and TRBJ2-4; TRBD2 is a possible D gene (5 bases). The V end was cut by 2 bases, the J end by 0 bases, with 11 bases between. The CDR3 covers 16 residues. Germline V gene sequence: CDR1 SNHLY, CDR2 FYNNEI. The CDR3 DNA sequence: TGTGCCAGCAGTGAACGGGGAACCATAGCCAAAAACATTCAGTACTTC. Amino acid sequence: CASSERGTIAKNIQYF.

V gene TRBV6-2 or TRBV6-3 combines with J gene TRBJ2-7; 12 bases align to TRBD1. Germline trimming cut 6 bases from V and 5 bases from J; bases unmatched to any gene: 8. The CDR3 length is 15 residues. Germline V lookup: CDR1 MNHEY, CDR2 SVGEGT. CDR3 DNA sequence: TGTGCCAGCAGCCCATCCGGGACAGGGGGCAACGAGCAGTACGTC. It specifies CASSPSGTGGNEQYV.

The gene calls are TRBV27 and TRBJ1-2, with D perhaps matching TRBD1 (6 bases). The CDR3 runs to 13 residues. The V gene lost 5 bases and the J gene lost 5 bases, with 12 bases spanning the gap. Per the germline V gene, CDR1 is MNHEY and CDR2 is SMNVEV (reference sequence). CDR3 loop: CASSTWTDYGYTF. The CDR3 DNA sequence: TGTGCCAGCAGTACCTGGACAGATTATGGCTACACCTTC.

This chain joins TRBV3-1 (or the pseudogene TRBV3-2) and TRBJ2-2; D ambiguous. This CDR3 has 14 amino acids. V shed 0 bases and J shed 3 bases, with 5 bases lying between them. Germline lookup yields CDR1 LGHDT and CDR2 YNNKEL (reference sequence). CDR3 in amino acids: CASSQDRYTGELFF. The DNA of the CDR3 is TGTGCCAGCAGCCAAGACAGATACACCGGGGAGCTGTTTTTT.

The genes are TRBV6-1 and TRBJ2-2; D call uncertain. The CDR3 is made up of 15 amino acids. Germline assignment: CDR1 MNHNS and CDR2 SASEGT. Trimming left V 2 bases short and J 5 bases short, with 12 bases between. The CDR3 is CASSERRMGTGELFF. The CDR3 DNA reads as TGTGCCAGCAGTGAACGCAGGATGGGGACCGGGGAGCTGTTTTTT.

This clone turned up a few times. The chain carries TRBV7-9 and TRBJ1-3; D is unresolved. Germline V lookup: CDR1 SEHNR, CDR2 FQNEAQ (reference sequence). This CDR3 spans 15 amino acids. The germline V and J ends were trimmed by 4 bases and 1 base, with 11 bases remaining between them. CDR3 in DNA: TGTGCCAGCAGCTGGACCGTGGCGTCTGGAAACACCATATATTTT. Its translation is CASSWTVASGNTIYF. The complete variable domain, with remaining parts taken from reference TRBV7-9 and TRBJ1-3, reads DTGVSQNPRHKITKRGQNVTFRCDPISEHNRLYWYRQTLGQGPEFLTYFQNEAQLEKSRLLSDRFSAERPKGSFSTLEIQRTEQGDSAMYLCASSWTVASGNTIYFGEGSWLTVV.

The genes are TRBV12-3 or TRBV12-4 and TRBJ1-4; D is unresolved. The CDR3 has 13 amino acids. V gave up 6 bases and J gave up 7 bases, with 12 bases separating them. Written as DNA, the CDR3 is TGTGCCAGCAGCCCGACCTCAGGTGAAAAACTGTTTTTT. Translation gives CASSPTSGEKLFF.

This clone has a single count. The chain recombines TRBV6-6 with TRBJ1-1, with a possible D match to TRBD1 (6 bases). This CDR3 is 14 amino acids long. Per germline, CDR1 MNHNY and CDR2 SVGAGI (reference sequence). The V end lost 0 bases, the J end lost 6 bases, and 11 bases lay between the germline ends. This CDR3 reads CASSYSGRTAEAFF. The CDR3 DNA is TGTGCCAGCAGTTACTCGGGTCGGACAGCTGAAGCTTTCTTT.

There are a few counts of this clone. The CDR3 DNA reads TGTGCCTGGAGGCTGGGGGGTGGCGGTTCACCCCTCCACTTT. Its translation: CAWRLGGGGSPLHF. The rearrangement links TRBV30 to TRBJ1-6, with D possibly being TRBD1 (5 bases). CDR1 and CDR2 from the germline V gene are GTSNPN and SVGIG (reference sequence). CDR3 length equals 14 residues. Trimming removed 3 bases from V and 9 bases from J, with 15 bases in between. Complete variable domain (other parts from reference TRBV30 and TRBJ1-6): SQTIHQWPATLVQPVGSPLSLECTVEGTSNPNLYWYRQAAGRGLQLLFYSVGIGQISSEVPQNLSASRPQDRQFILSSKKLLLSDSGFYLCAWRLGGGGSPLHFGNGTRLTVT.

The J gene is TRBJ2-1, the V gene TRBV5-1, with 7 bases that match TRBD1. CDR1 is SGHRS and CDR2 is YFSETQ in the germline V gene. There are 16 residues in the CDR3. V shed 4 bases and J 1 base; nucleotides not matched to a gene: 8. The CDR3 DNA reads as TGCGCCAGCAGCCCTCCGGGGACAGTATCCTACAATGAGCAGTTCTTC. Its translation: CASSPPGTVSYNEQFF.

The V and J genes are TRBV4-3 and TRBJ1-2; no clear D. Trimming stripped 1 base from V and 2 bases from J, with 11 bases between. The V gene's germline CDR1 is LGHNA and CDR2 YSLEER. This CDR3 is built from 15 residues. CDR3 coding DNA: TGCGCCAGCAGCCAAGGAGGCACGGCCAACTATGGCTACACCTTC. It yields the protein CASSQGGTANYGYTF.

The chain employs TRBV19 and TRBJ1-5; TRBD1 is a possible D gene (5 bases). This CDR3 is built from 15 residues. V lost 6 bases, J lost 3 bases, and 15 bases lay in between. CDR1 is LNHDA, CDR2 SQIVND, per germline (reference sequence). The CDR3 loop is CASRLAGGSNQPQHF. CDR3 coding DNA: TGTGCCAGTAGACTCGCGGGGGGATCCAATCAGCCCCAGCATTTT.

The chain is built from TRBV14 and TRBJ1-1; 9 nucleotides align to TRBD1. The CDR3 runs 13 residues. Per germline, CDR1 SGHDN and CDR2 FVKESK. With 5 bases clipped from V and 4 bases from J, the junction kept 2 bases outside the gene matches. The CDR3 nucleotides read TGTGCCAGCAGCAGGGGACAGGGCACTGAAGCTTTCTTT. Translated: CASSRGQGTEAFF.

The chain combines TRBV5-1 with TRBJ1-3; possible D gene TRBD1, 5 bases. Per the germline V gene, CDR1 is SGHRS and CDR2 is YFSETQ. V lost 4 bases and J 0 bases, leaving 11 bases between the germline ends. The CDR3 consists of 15 residues. The CDR3 reads CASSRGLISGNTIYF. The CDR3 DNA reads TGCGCCAGCAGCCGGGGCCTTATCTCTGGAAACACCATATATTTT.

The chain carries TRBV6-5 and TRBJ2-3, with TRBD2 matching 7 bases. CDR1 and CDR2 from the germline V gene are MNHEY and SVGAGI. Unmatched junction bases numbered 2, after V lost 0 bases and J lost 2 bases. This CDR3 contains 15 residues. The CDR3 DNA follows: TGTGCCAGCAGTTACTCCGGGACTATCACAGATACGCAGTATTTT. This sequence encodes CASSYSGTITDTQYF.

This clone was picked up a small number of times. The chain couples TRBV7-8 to TRBJ1-6; tentative D call: TRBD1 (5 bases). CDR3 length: 14 amino acids. Per germline, CDR1 SGHVS and CDR2 FQNEAQ. Trimming shortened V by 3 bases and J by 7 bases, and 10 bases separated the two germline ends. This CDR3 reads CASSLETENSPLHF. As DNA, the CDR3 is TGTGCCAGCAGCTTGGAGACAGAGAATTCACCCCTCCACTTT.

The chain couples TRBV9 to TRBJ1-6; the D gene is possibly TRBD1 (6 bases). From germline, CDR1 is SGDLS and CDR2 YYNGEE. Trimming cost V 4 bases and J 10 bases, with 15 bases left between them. CDR3 length equals 14 residues. CDR3 region: CASSPRGGWSPLHF. CDR3 nucleotides: TGTGCCAGCAGCCCCAGGGGCGGTTGGTCACCCCTCCACTTT.

The chain uses TRBV6-5 and TRBJ1-3; D is unresolved. The ends were cut back, 10 bases at V and 0 bases at J, with 10 bases in the middle. The CDR3 extends over 13 amino acids. Germline V lookup: CDR1 MNHEY, CDR2 SVGAGI. The CDR3 DNA is TGTGCCACCACTCCTACCTCTGGAAACACCATATATTTT. Its protein product is CATTPTSGNTIYF.

CDR3 bases: TGTGCCAGCAGGCTCCAGGGGGCAGGAGAAAAACTGTTTTTT. This gives the protein CASRLQGAGEKLFF. The chain recombines TRBV28 with TRBJ1-4; TRBD1 aligns across 8 bases. The CDR3 consists of 14 residues. The germline V gene encodes CDR1 MDHEN and CDR2 SYDVKM. The J segment lost 8 bases and the V segment lost 6 bases, leaving 8 bases of the junction unmatched.

The rearrangement joins TRBV6-5 to TRBJ2-3; D gene unclear. V was pared by 0 bases and J by 0 bases, with 7 bases between. The CDR3 runs 15 residues. CDR1 is MNHEY and CDR2 is SVGAGI in the germline V gene. CDR3 nucleotide sequence: TGTGCCAGCAGTTACTCTCCGGTTAGCACAGATACGCAGTATTTT. Translated: CASSYSPVSTDTQYF.

The table lists this clone with a few counts. The CDR3 DNA reads TGCGCCAGCAGCTTGGCAGGGGACGAAAACACCATATATTTT. It translates to CASSLAGDENTIYF. The J gene is TRBJ1-3, the V gene TRBV5-1; weak D call: TRBD1 (6 bases). The germline CDR1 and CDR2 sequences are SGHRS and YFSETQ. The CDR3 loop spans 14 amino acids. Trimming removed 0 bases at V and 6 bases at J, with 10 bases between.

The chain carries TRBV11-2 and TRBJ2-5; possibly TRBD2 for D (5 bases). CDR1 and CDR2 from the germline V gene are SGHAT and FQNNGV. This CDR3 contains 14 residues. Between the trimmed V and J ends, which lost 6 bases and 5 bases, there was a span of 16 bases. In nucleotides, the CDR3 is TGTGCCAGCAGGGGCGGACGAGGGATTGAGACCCAGTACTTC. Translated: CASRGGRGIETQYF.

The sample holds a few counts of this clone. The gene calls are TRBV6-5 and TRBJ1-1, with D uncertain. The CDR3 runs to 13 residues. Deletions cut 6 bases from V and 5 bases from J, with 13 bases between. The germline CDR1 and CDR2 sequences are MNHEY and SVGAGI. The CDR3: CASSTDFPTEAFF. DNA for the CDR3: TGTGCCAGCAGCACGGACTTCCCGACTGAAGCTTTCTTT.

The V and J genes are TRBV7-9 and TRBJ2-6; TRBD1 agrees at 8 bases. This CDR3 has 17 residues. CDR1 and CDR2 from the germline V gene are SEHNR and FQNEAQ (reference sequence). Trimming at V came to 1 base and at J to 0 bases, leaving 2 bases not matched to a gene. In DNA, the CDR3 is TGTGCCAGCAGCTTAGGGACAGGGACCTCTGGGGCCAACGTCCTGACTTTC. It codes for CASSLGTGTSGANVLTF.

The chain employs TRBV7-8 and TRBJ1-5, with unresolved D. Germline V CDR1 and CDR2: SGHVS, FQNEAQ. V gave up 5 bases and J gave up 0 bases, with 11 bases separating them. This CDR3 spans 15 amino acids. The CDR3: CASSTGLISNQPQHF. In DNA form, the CDR3 reads TGTGCCAGCAGCACGGGTCTAATTAGCAATCAGCCCCAGCATTTT. The whole variable domain, remainder taken from reference TRBV7-8 and TRBJ1-5, is GAGVSQSPRYKVAKRGQDVALRCDPISGHVSLFWYQQALGQGPEFLTYFQNEAQLDKSGLPSDRFFAERPEGSVSTLKIQRTQQEDSAVYLCASSTGLISNQPQHFGDGTRLSIL.

The rearrangement joins TRBV10-3 to TRBJ1-1; D is undetermined. V lost 1 base, J lost 4 bases, and 13 bases lay in between. CDR3 length: 15 residues. CDR1 and CDR2 (germline): ENHRY, SYGVKD. CDR3 sequence: CAISEFGMDVTEAFF. The CDR3 DNA sequence: TGTGCCATCAGTGAGTTCGGAATGGACGTCACTGAAGCTTTCTTT.